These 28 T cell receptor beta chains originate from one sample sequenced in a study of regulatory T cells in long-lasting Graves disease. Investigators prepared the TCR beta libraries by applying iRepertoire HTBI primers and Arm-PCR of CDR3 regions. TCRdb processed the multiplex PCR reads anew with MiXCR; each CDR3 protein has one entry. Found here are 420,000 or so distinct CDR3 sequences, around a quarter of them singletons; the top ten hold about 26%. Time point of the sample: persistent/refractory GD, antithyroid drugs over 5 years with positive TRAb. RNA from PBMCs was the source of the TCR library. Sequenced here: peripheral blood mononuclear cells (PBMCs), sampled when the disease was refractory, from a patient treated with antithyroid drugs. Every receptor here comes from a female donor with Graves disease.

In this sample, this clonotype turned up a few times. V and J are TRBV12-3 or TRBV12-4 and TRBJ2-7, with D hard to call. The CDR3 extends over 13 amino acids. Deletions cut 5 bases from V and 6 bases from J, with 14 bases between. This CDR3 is CASSPKTRLEQYF. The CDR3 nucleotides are TGTGCCAGCAGTCCTAAAACGCGACTCGAGCAGTACTTC.

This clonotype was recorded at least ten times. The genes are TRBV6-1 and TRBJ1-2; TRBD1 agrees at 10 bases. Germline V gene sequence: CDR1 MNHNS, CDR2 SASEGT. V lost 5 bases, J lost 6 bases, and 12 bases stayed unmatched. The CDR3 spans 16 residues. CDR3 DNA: TGTGCCAGCAGTCCGTCTTGGACAGGGGGGACTGATGGCTACACCTTC. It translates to CASSPSWTGGTDGYTF.

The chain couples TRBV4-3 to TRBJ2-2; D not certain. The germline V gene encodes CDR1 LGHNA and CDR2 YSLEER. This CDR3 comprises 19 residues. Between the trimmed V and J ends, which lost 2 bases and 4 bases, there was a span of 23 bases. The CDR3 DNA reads TGCGCCAGCAGCCAATATTTTGGGCGGACGTCGCTTTTCACCGGGGAGCTGTTTTTT. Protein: CASSQYFGRTSLFTGELFF.

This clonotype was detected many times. The CDR3 spells CSASRGNEKLFF. CDR3 DNA sequence: TGCAGTGCTAGTAGGGGTAATGAAAAACTGTTTTTT. The V call is TRBV20-1, the J call TRBJ1-4, with D tentatively TRBD1 (5 bases). This CDR3 is 12 amino acids long. Germline V gene data show CDR1 as DFQATT and CDR2 as SNEGSKA (reference sequence). The ends were cut back, 3 bases at V and 4 bases at J, with 6 bases in the middle.

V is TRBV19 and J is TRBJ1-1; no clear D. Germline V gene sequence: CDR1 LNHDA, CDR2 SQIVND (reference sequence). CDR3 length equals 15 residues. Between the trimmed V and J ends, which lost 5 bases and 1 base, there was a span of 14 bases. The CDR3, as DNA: TGTGCCAGTAGTGCAGGTGACCGCTGGAACACTGAAGCTTTCTTT. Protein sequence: CASSAGDRWNTEAFF. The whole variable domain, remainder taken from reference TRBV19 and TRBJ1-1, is DGGITQSPKYLFRKEGQNVTLSCEQNLNHDAMYWYRQDPGQGLRLIYYSQIVNDFQKGDIAEGYSVSREKKESFPLTVTSAQKNPTAFYLCASSAGDRWNTEAFFGQGTRLTVV.

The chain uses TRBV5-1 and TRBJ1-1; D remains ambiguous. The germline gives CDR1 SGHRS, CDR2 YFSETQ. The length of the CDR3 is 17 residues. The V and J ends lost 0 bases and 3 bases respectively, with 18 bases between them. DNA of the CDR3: TGCGCCAGCAGCTTGGCCGGCGGGGTAGAGCGGGACACTGAAGCTTTCTTT. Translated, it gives CASSLAGGVERDTEAFF.

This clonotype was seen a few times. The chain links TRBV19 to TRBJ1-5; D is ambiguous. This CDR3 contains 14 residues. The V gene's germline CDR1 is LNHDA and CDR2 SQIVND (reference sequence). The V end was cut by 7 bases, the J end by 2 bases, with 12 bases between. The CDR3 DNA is TGTGCCAGTATGGAGAGAGTTGGCAATCAGCCCCAGCATTTT. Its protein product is CASMERVGNQPQHF. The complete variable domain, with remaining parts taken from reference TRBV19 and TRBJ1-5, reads DGGITQSPKYLFRKEGQNVTLSCEQNLNHDAMYWYRQDPGQGLRLIYYSQIVNDFQKGDIAEGYSVSREKKESFPLTVTSAQKNPTAFYLCASMERVGNQPQHFGDGTRLSIL.

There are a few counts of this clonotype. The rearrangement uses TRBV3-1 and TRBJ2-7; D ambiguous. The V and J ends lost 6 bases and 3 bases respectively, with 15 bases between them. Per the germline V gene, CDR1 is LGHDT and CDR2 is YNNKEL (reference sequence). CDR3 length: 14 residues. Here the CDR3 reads CASSLGAGDYEQYF. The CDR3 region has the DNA TGTGCCAGCAGTCTAGGAGCAGGAGACTACGAGCAGTACTTC.

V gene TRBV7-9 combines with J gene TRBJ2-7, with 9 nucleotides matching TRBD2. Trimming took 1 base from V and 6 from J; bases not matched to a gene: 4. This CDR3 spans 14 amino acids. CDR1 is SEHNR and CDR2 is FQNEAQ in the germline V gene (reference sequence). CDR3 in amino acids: CASSLEAGGSEQYF. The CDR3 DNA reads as TGTGCCAGCAGCTTAGAAGCGGGAGGTTCCGAGCAGTACTTC.

CDR3 amino acids: CASSTDPTSGNTIYF. The CDR3 DNA is TGTGCCAGCAGCACGGACCCAACCTCTGGAAACACCATATATTTT. The chain is built from TRBV5-5 and TRBJ1-3; no clear D gene. The CDR3 is 15 residues long. The V end was cut by 4 bases, the J end by 0 bases, with 11 bases between. Germline loops: CDR1 SGHKS, CDR2 YYEKEE (reference sequence).

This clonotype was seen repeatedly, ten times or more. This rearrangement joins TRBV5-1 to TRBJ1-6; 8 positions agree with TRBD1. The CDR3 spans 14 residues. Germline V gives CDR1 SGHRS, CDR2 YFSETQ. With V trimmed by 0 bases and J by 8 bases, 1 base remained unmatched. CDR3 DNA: TGCGCCAGCAGCTTGGAGGACAGGGATTCACCCCTCCACTTT. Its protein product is CASSLEDRDSPLHF.

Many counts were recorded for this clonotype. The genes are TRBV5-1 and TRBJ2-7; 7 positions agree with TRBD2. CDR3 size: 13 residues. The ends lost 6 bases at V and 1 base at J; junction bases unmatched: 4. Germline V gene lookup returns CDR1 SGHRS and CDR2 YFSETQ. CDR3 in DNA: TGCGCCAGCACTAGCGGACAATCCTACGAGCAGTACTTC. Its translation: CASTSGQSYEQYF. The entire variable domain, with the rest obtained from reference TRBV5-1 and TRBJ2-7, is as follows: KAGVTQTPRYLIKTRGQQVTLSCSPISGHRSVSWYQQTPGQGLQFLFEYFSETQRNKGNFPGRFSGRQFSNSRSEMNVSTLELGDSALYLCASTSGQSYEQYFGPGTRLTVT.

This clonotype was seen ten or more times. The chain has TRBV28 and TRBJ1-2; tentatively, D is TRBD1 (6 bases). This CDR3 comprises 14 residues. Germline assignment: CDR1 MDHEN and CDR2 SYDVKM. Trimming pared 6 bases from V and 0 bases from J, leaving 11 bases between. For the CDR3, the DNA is TGTGCCAGCAGGACCGGGACAACTAACTATGGCTACACCTTC. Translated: CASRTGTTNYGYTF.

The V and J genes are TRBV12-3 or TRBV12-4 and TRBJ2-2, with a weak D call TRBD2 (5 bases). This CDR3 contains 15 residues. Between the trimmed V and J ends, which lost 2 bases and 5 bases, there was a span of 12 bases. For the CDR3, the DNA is TGTGCCAGCAGTTTAAGAGCGGTCAAAACCGGGGAGCTGTTTTTT. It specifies CASSLRAVKTGELFF.

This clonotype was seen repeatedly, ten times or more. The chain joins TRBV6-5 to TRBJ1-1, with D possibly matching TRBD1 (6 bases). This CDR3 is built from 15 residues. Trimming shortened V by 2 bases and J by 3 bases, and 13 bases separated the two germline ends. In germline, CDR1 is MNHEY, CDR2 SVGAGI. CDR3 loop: CASSYRTVGHTEAFF. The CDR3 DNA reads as TGTGCCAGCAGTTACCGGACAGTGGGGCACACTGAAGCTTTCTTT.

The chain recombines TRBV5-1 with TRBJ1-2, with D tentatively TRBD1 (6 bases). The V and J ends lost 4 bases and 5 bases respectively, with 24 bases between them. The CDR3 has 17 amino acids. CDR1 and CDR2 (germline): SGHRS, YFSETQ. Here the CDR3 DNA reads TGCGCCAGCAGCCCTCAAACGCCCTGGACAGTAGGGTATGGCTACACCTTC. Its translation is CASSPQTPWTVGYGYTF.

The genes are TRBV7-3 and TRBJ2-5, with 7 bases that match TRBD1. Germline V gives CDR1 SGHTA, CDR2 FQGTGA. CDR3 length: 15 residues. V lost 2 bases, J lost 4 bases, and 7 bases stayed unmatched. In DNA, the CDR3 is TGTGCCAGCAGCTTATATGAAGGGGGCCTAGAGACCCAGTACTTC. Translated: CASSLYEGGLETQYF.

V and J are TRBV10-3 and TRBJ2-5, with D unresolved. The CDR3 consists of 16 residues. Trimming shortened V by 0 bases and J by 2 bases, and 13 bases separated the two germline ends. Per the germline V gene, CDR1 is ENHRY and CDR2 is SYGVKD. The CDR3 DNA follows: TGTGCCATCAGTGAGTCGAGTCAGGCAGGACAAGAGACCCAGTACTTC. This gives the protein CAISESSQAGQETQYF.

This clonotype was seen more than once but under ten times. Here the CDR3 reads CASSYGGLGPYNEQFF. For the CDR3, the DNA is TGTGCCAGCAGTTACGGTGGCCTAGGCCCCTACAATGAGCAGTTCTTC. V gene TRBV6-5 combines with J gene TRBJ2-1; D not certain. This CDR3 is 16 amino acids long. Germline lookup yields CDR1 MNHEY and CDR2 SVGAGI. Trimming removed 2 bases at V and 2 bases at J, with 13 bases between.

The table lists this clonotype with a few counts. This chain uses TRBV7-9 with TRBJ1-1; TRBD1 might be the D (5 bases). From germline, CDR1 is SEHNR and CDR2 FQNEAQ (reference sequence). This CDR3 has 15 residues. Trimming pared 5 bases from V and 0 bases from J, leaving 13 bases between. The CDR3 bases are TGTGCCAGCAGCCCCCCTAGACAGATGAACACTGAAGCTTTCTTT. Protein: CASSPPRQMNTEAFF.

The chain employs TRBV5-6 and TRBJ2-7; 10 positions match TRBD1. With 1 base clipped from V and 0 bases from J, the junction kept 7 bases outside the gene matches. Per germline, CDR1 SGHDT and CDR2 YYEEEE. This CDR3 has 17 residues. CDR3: CASSLLTGGPSSYEQYF. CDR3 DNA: TGTGCCAGCAGCTTGCTGACAGGGGGCCCAAGCTCCTACGAGCAGTACTTC.

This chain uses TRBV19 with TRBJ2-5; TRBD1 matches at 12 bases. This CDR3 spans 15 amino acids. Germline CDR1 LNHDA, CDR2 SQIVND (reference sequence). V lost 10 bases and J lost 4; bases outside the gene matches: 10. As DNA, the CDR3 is TGTGCCACCGCGTCCGGGACAGGGGGCAGAGAGACCCAGTACTTC. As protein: CATASGTGGRETQYF.

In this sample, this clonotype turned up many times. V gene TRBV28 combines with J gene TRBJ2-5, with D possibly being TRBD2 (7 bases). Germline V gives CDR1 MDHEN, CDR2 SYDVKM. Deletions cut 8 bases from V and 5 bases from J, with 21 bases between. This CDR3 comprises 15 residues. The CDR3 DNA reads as TGTGCCAGCGGGGAAACAGGGAGGGCTGGGGAGACCCAGTACTTC. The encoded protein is CASGETGRAGETQYF. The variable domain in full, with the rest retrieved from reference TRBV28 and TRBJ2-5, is DVKVTQSSRYLVKRTGEKVFLECVQDMDHENMFWYRQDPGLGLRLIYFSYDVKMKEKGDIPEGYSVSREKKERFSLILESASTNQTSMYLCASGETGRAGETQYFGPGTRLLVL.

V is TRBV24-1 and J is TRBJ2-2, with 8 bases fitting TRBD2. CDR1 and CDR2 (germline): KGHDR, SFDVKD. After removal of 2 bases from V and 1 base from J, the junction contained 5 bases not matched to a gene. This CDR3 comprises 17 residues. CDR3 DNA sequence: TGTGCCACCAGTGATTGGAAAACTAGCGGGAACACCGGGGAGCTGTTTTTT. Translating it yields CATSDWKTSGNTGELFF.

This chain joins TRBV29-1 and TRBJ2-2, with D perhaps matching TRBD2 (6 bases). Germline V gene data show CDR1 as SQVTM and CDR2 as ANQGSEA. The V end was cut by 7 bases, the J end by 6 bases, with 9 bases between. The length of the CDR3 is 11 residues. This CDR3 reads CSAGDPGELFF. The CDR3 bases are TGCAGCGCGGGGGACCCCGGGGAGCTGTTTTTT.

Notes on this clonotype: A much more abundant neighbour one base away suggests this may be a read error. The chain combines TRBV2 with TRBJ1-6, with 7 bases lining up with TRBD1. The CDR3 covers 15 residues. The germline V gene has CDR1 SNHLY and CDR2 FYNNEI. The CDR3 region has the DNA TGTCCCAGCAGTACCGACAGGGAGAATAATTCACCCCTCCACTTT. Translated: CPSSTDRENNSPLHF.

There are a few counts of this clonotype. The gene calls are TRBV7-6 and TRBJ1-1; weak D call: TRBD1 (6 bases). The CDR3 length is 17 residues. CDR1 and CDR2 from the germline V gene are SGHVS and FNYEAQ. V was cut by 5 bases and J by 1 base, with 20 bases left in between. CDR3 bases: TGTGCCAGCAGCCTCGGGACACCAGTATCGAAGAACACTGAAGCTTTCTTT. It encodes CASSLGTPVSKNTEAFF.

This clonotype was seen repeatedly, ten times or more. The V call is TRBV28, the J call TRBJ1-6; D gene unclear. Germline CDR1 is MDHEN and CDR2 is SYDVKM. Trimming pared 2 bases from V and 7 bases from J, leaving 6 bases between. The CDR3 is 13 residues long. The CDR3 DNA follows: TGTGCCAGCAGTTTAGTCCAAAATTCACCCCTCCACTTT. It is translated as CASSLVQNSPLHF.